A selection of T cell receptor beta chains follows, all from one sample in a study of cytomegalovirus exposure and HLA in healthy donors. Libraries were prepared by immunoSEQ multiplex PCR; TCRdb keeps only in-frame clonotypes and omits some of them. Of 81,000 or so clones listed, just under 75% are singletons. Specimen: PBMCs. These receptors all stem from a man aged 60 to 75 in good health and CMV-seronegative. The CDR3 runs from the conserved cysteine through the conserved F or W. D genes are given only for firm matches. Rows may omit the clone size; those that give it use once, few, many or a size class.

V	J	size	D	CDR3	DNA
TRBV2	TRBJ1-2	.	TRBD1	CASSPGQGALYGYTF	TGTGCCAGCAGCCCCGGACAGGGTGCTTTATATGGCTACACCTTC
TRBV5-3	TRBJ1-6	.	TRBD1	CARSLDCMTGDGSSPLHF	TGTGCCAGAAGCTTGGACTGCATGACAGGGGATGGGAGTTCACCCCTCCACTTT
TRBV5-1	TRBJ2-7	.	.	CASSPSTGSYEQYF	TGCGCCAGCAGTCCATCGACGGGGTCCTACGAGCAGTACTTC
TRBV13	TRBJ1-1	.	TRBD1	CASREQGRMNTEAFF	TGTGCCAGCAGAGAACAGGGGAGGATGAACACTGAAGCTTTCTTT
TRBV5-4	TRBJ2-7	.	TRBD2	CASGSGGASEQYF	TGTGCCAGCGGGAGCGGGGGGGCCTCCGAGCAGTACTTC
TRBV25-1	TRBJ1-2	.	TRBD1	CASSLSGQGYGYTF	TGTGCCAGCAGCTTATCTGGACAGGGCTATGGCTACACCTTC
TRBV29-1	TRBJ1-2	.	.	CSVSGDSNYGYTF	TGCAGCGTCTCGGGGGATTCTAACTATGGCTACACCTTC
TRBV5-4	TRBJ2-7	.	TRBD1	CASSSGTATTYEQYF	TGTGCCAGCAGCTCGGGGACAGCTACCACCTACGAGCAGTACTTC
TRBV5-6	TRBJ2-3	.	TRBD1	CASSLWTGIDTQYF	TGTGCCAGCAGCCTTTGGACAGGGATAGATACGCAGTATTTT
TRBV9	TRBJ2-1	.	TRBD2	CASSVVPSGANEQFF	TGTGCCAGCAGCGTAGTGCCTAGCGGGGCCAATGAGCAGTTCTTC
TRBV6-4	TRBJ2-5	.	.	CASSEGRGPKSDQYF	TGTGCCAGCAGTGAAGGGCGGGGGCCGAAATCGGACCAGTACTTC
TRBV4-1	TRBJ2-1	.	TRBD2	CASSQEPAGGRGQFF	TGCGCCAGCAGCCAAGAACCAGCGGGGGGCCGCGGGCAGTTCTTC
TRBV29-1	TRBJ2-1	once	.	CSGGGLGTYNEQFF	TGCAGCGGGGGGGGCCTCGGCACCTACAATGAGCAGTTCTTC
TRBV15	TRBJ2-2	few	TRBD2	CATSRDGRGGNGELFF	TGTGCCACCAGCAGAGATGGTCGGGGGGGAAACGGGGAGCTGTTTTTT
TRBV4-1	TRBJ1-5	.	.	CASSQVREVGGQPQHF	TGCGCCAGCAGCCAAGTCAGAGAGGTGGGGGGTCAGCCCCAGCATTTT
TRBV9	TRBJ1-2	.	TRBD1	CASSADRGRNYGYTF	TGTGCCAGCAGCGCAGACAGGGGTAGGAACTATGGCTACACCTTC
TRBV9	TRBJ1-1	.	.	CASSETTMNTEAFF	TGTGCCAGCAGCGAGACAACGATGAACACTGAAGCTTTCTTT
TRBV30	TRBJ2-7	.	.	CAWSVLHEQYF	TGTGCCTGGAGTGTACTCCACGAGCAGTACTTC
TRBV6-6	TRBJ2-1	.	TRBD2	CASRTSANEQFF	TGTGCCAGCAGGACTAGCGCTAATGAGCAGTTCTTC
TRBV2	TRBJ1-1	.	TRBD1	CASRGGQGFEAFF	TGTGCCAGCAGGGGGGGACAGGGGTTTGAAGCTTTCTTT
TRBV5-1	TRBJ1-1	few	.	CASTNDGMTNTEAFF	TGCGCCAGCACCAACGACGGGATGACGAACACTGAAGCTTTCTTT
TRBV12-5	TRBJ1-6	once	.	CASGLGSIGNSPLHF	TGTGCTAGTGGTTTGGGCAGCATCGGGAATTCACCCCTCCACTTT